The 7 T cell receptor beta chains below were found in one sample sequenced in a study of blood T cell repertoires in COVID-19. Some clones are missing from TCRdb's copy, which holds only in-frame ones; the method was immunoSEQ multiplex PCR. The sample records about 250,000 clones, about nine tenths being singletons. Sequencing was done on a sample of peripheral blood. These receptors were collected from a man under 40 with COVID-19, enrolled during active disease.

The chain joins TRBV7-9 to TRBJ1-1, with 7 nucleotides matching TRBD1. V gave up 4 bases and J gave up 1 base; unmatched junction bases: 6. CDR1 and CDR2 from the germline V gene are SEHNR and FQNEAQ (reference sequence). CDR3 length: 15 residues. CDR3 protein: CASSSYRGKNTEAFF. CDR3 DNA: TGTGCCAGCAGCTCATACAGGGGTAAGAACACTGAAGCTTTCTTT.

This chain links TRBV9 with TRBJ2-5; tentative D call: TRBD2 (6 bases). CDR1 SGDLS and CDR2 YYNGEE come from the germline V gene. The CDR3 spans 16 residues. The ends were cut back, 4 bases at V and 2 bases at J, with 18 bases in the middle. The CDR3 sequence is CASSPRGLARQETQYF. The CDR3 nucleotides read TGTGCCAGCAGCCCCCGTGGTCTAGCGAGGCAAGAGACCCAGTACTTC.

The CDR3 sequence is CASSPTTGYEQYF. CDR3 DNA: TGTGCCAGTAGTCCGACGACAGGATACGAGCAGTACTTC. The gene calls are TRBV19 and TRBJ2-7; D possibly corresponds to TRBD1 (6 bases). CDR3 length: 13 amino acids. The V gene's germline CDR1 is LNHDA and CDR2 SQIVND (reference sequence). V lost 5 bases to trimming and J lost 4 bases, with 12 bases between them.

This chain connects TRBV30 to TRBJ1-2, with D perhaps TRBD1 (5 bases). The CDR3 loop spans 14 amino acids. CDR1 is GTSNPN and CDR2 is SVGIG in the germline V gene (reference sequence). Trimming removed 3 bases at V and 2 bases at J, with 13 bases between. CDR3 DNA: TGTGCCTGGAGAGGGGAAACCGAAAACTATGGCTACACCTTC. As protein: CAWRGETENYGYTF.

The CDR3 reads CASSIGLGAGGADTQYF. The CDR3 DNA is TGTGCCAGTAGTATTGGCCTTGGAGCGGGGGGGGCAGATACGCAGTATTTT. The V and J genes are TRBV19 and TRBJ2-3; 10 nucleotides agree with TRBD2. V lost 3 bases to trimming and J lost 4 bases; unmatched junction nucleotides: 10. Per the germline V gene, CDR1 is LNHDA and CDR2 is SQIVND (reference sequence). The CDR3 has 17 residues. The variable domain in full, completed from reference TRBV19 and TRBJ2-3, reads DGGITQSPKYLFRKEGQNVTLSCEQNLNHDAMYWYRQDPGQGLRLIYYSQIVNDFQKGDIAEGYSVSREKKESFPLTVTSAQKNPTAFYLCASSIGLGAGGADTQYFGPGTRLTVL.

This chain uses TRBV5-4 with TRBJ1-3; 7 positions match TRBD1. Germline V lookup: CDR1 SGHNT, CDR2 YYREEE (reference sequence). Trimming removed 2 bases from V and 5 bases from J; junction bases left unmatched: 4. The CDR3 sequence is 14 residues long. CDR3 DNA: TGTGCCAGCAGCTTCGGGACAGCAAGAAACACCATATATTTT. Translating gives CASSFGTARNTIYF.

This chain connects TRBV5-1 to TRBJ1-2, with 7 bases lining up with TRBD1. The germline CDR1 and CDR2 sequences are SGHRS and YFSETQ. The CDR3 sequence is 15 residues long. Trimming cost V 3 bases and J 5 bases; bases outside gene matches: 10. The CDR3 nucleotides read TGCGCCAGCAGCTGGGACAGAAGCGCAATTTATGGCTACACCTTC. It encodes CASSWDRSAIYGYTF.